The 12 T cell receptor beta chains reported below all come from one sample, sequenced in a study of blood T cell repertoires in COVID-19. Sequencing used immunoSEQ multiplex PCR; TCRdb keeps in-frame clones, though not all of them. The data contain around 370,000 clones, about 90% of them singletons. The source material was peripheral blood. The receptors originated from a woman between 45 and 60 years old with COVID-19, enrolled during active disease.

The chain couples TRBV27 to TRBJ1-1; D gene unclear. V shed 5 bases and J shed 1 base, with 14 bases lying between them. The CDR3 covers 15 residues. Germline lookup yields CDR1 MNHEY and CDR2 SMNVEV (reference sequence). The CDR3 is CASSSHGGQNTEAFF. For the CDR3, the DNA is TGTGCCAGCAGTAGCCATGGAGGGCAGAACACTGAAGCTTTCTTT.

The V call is TRBV7-9, the J call TRBJ2-1, with TRBD2 as a possible D gene (6 bases). Germline values: CDR1 SEHNR, CDR2 FQNEAQ (reference sequence). V dropped 3 bases and J dropped 1 base, with 13 bases sitting between them. The CDR3 has 16 amino acids. CDR3 DNA sequence: TGTGCCAGCAGCTTTAGTGGGAGGACGTCCTACAATGAGCAGTTCTTC. Residues: CASSFSGRTSYNEQFF. Combining the CDR3 with reference TRBV7-9 and TRBJ2-1 gives the whole variable domain DTGVSQNPRHKITKRGQNVTFRCDPISEHNRLYWYRQTLGQGPEFLTYFQNEAQLEKSRLLSDRFSAERPKGSFSTLEIQRTEQGDSAMYLCASSFSGRTSYNEQFFGPGTRLTVL.

This chain uses TRBV6-1 with TRBJ2-2; 7 nucleotides line up with TRBD2. The J segment lost 5 bases and the V segment lost 1 base, leaving 1 base of the junction unmatched. From germline, CDR1 is MNHNS and CDR2 SASEGT. The length of the CDR3 is 14 residues. The chain's CDR3 is CASSEVLATGELFF. The CDR3 DNA follows: TGTGCCAGCAGTGAAGTACTAGCGACCGGGGAGCTGTTTTTT.

The chain links TRBV28 to TRBJ1-6, with D possibly being TRBD1 (6 bases). Trimming pared 6 bases from V and 0 bases from J, leaving 9 bases between. Germline assignment: CDR1 MDHEN and CDR2 SYDVKM. The length of the CDR3 is 15 residues. CDR3 loop: CASRTGSSYNSPLHF. As DNA, the CDR3 is TGTGCCAGCAGGACAGGAAGCTCCTATAATTCACCCCTCCACTTT.

The chain uses TRBV10-3 and TRBJ2-7; 9 bases fit TRBD2. This CDR3 comprises 15 residues. After removal of 0 bases from V and 2 bases from J, the junction contained 2 bases not matched to a gene. Germline CDR1 ENHRY, CDR2 SYGVKD. In DNA, the CDR3 is TGTGCCATCAGTGAGTCGGCTAGCGGGACCTACGAGCAGTACTTC. This encodes CAISESASGTYEQYF.

The chain couples TRBV29-1 to TRBJ2-7; D is perhaps TRBD1 (6 bases). The V gene lost 7 bases and the J gene lost 0 bases, with 10 bases spanning the gap. The germline V gene has CDR1 SQVTM and CDR2 ANQGSEA. This CDR3 region has 12 residues. CDR3 residues: CSAGDTSYEQYF. DNA for the CDR3: TGCAGCGCAGGGGACACCTCCTACGAGCAGTACTTC.

The chain recombines TRBV2 with TRBJ2-7; the match to TRBD1 covers 8 bases. From germline, CDR1 is SNHLY and CDR2 FYNNEI. This CDR3 contains 16 residues. J was trimmed by 6 bases and V by 2 bases; bases with no gene match: 12. CDR3 coding DNA: TGTGCCAGCAGTGAAAGGGACCGGGACAGGAAATTCGAGCAGTACTTC. This sequence encodes CASSERDRDRKFEQYF.

V gene TRBV28 combines with J gene TRBJ2-1; TRBD2 agrees at 12 bases. The V segment lost 4 bases and the J segment 4 bases; nucleotides outside the gene matches: 8. CDR1 MDHEN and CDR2 SYDVKM come from the germline V gene. The CDR3 totals 17 residues. Here the CDR3 DNA reads TGTGCCAGCAGTTCAGGGGGACTAGCGGGTGATTACAATGAGCAGTTCTTC. Translation gives CASSSGGLAGDYNEQFF.

V gene TRBV4-1 combines with J gene TRBJ2-3; unclear D gene. V was clipped by 2 bases and J by 0 bases, with 12 bases between them. Per the germline V gene, CDR1 is MGHRA and CDR2 is YSYEKL. The CDR3 runs 16 residues. CDR3 DNA: TGCGCCAGCAGCCAACACTCCATCTCAAGCACAGATACGCAGTATTTT. This gives the protein CASSQHSISSTDTQYF.

V is TRBV7-9 and J is TRBJ2-7, with D perhaps TRBD2 (6 bases). V shed 4 bases and J shed 8 bases, with 9 bases lying between them. Germline V gene lookup returns CDR1 SEHNR and CDR2 FQNEAQ (reference sequence). The CDR3 totals 11 residues. DNA of the CDR3: TGTGCCAGCAGCTCGGGACTCCAGCAGTACTTC. This encodes CASSSGLQQYF.

The chain has TRBV19 and TRBJ2-5; TRBD2 matches at 8 bases. Germline assignment: CDR1 LNHDA and CDR2 SQIVND (reference sequence). The CDR3 contains 15 residues. With V trimmed by 7 bases and J by 5 bases, 12 bases remained unmatched. The CDR3: CASTRLALKGETQYF. The CDR3 DNA reads TGTGCCAGTACCAGACTAGCGCTCAAGGGGGAGACCCAGTACTTC.

V usage is TRBV27 and J usage is TRBJ2-1; TRBD2 agrees at 12 bases. Per germline, CDR1 MNHEY and CDR2 SMNVEV (reference sequence). With V trimmed by 2 bases and J by 7 bases, 3 bases remained unmatched. The CDR3 runs 15 residues. The DNA for the CDR3 is TGTGCCAGCAGTTTAGGCCTAGCGGGAGGGAATGAGCAGTTCTTC. This gives the protein CASSLGLAGGNEQFF.